A single sample gave rise to the 8 T cell receptor beta chains below, sequenced in a study of T cells in localized non-small cell lung cancer (dated by TCRdb to 2020 to 2021). Library method: the immunoSEQ multiplex PCR assay. Drawn from immuneACCESS, this table holds only the in-frame rearrangements with V and J called that TCRdb kept. Clones are partly lost; checked studies trace under half to an unresolved V gene and leave the rest unexplained. The sample records about 43,000 clones, 75% to 95% of which are singletons. Of the sample, roughly a tenth falls within the top ten clones. The sample was PBMCs, taken before any cancer treatment. The source is a woman aged 35-75 years with stage II lung adenocarcinoma.

The chain has TRBV5-4 and TRBJ2-7; possible D gene TRBD2, 5 bases. Germline-derived CDR1 and CDR2 are SGHNT and YYREEE (reference sequence). V was shortened by 0 bases and J by 0 bases, with 10 bases between the two germline ends. The length of the CDR3 is 15 residues. This CDR3 is CASSLEAVTSYEQYF. In DNA form, the CDR3 reads TGTGCCAGCAGCTTGGAAGCGGTAACCTCCTACGAGCAGTACTTC.

V usage is TRBV20-1 and J usage is TRBJ2-1; D is unresolved. V was trimmed by 7 bases and J by 7 bases, leaving 11 bases between them. Germline CDR1 DFQATT, CDR2 SNEGSKA (reference sequence). This CDR3 has 11 residues. CDR3: CSGSRVNEQFF. The CDR3 DNA reads TGCAGTGGCTCGCGAGTAAATGAGCAGTTCTTC.

The CDR3 DNA reads as TGTGCCAGCTCGCTAACTAGCGGGAGTGAAGAGACCCAGTACTTC. Protein: CASSLTSGSEETQYF. The chain combines TRBV18 with TRBJ2-5; 11 bases match TRBD2. Germline loops: CDR1 KGHSH, CDR2 LQKENI. CDR3 size: 15 residues. Trimming cost V 6 bases and J 3 bases; bases outside gene matches: 6.

The rearrangement joins TRBV6-4 to TRBJ2-3; 11 nucleotides agree with TRBD2. V trimming: 3 bases; J trimming: 4 bases; junction bases outside the gene matches: 3. Germline loops: CDR1 MRHNA, CDR2 SNTAGT. The CDR3 is 15 amino acids. The CDR3 sequence is CASSESTSGADTQYF. The CDR3 DNA reads TGTGCCAGCAGTGAATCGACTAGCGGGGCAGATACGCAGTATTTT.

The table lists this clone with a few counts. As DNA, the CDR3 is TGTGCCAGCCGGAGAACCGACAGCTCCTACGAGCAGTACTTC. Translation: CASRRTDSSYEQYF. The chain couples TRBV27 to TRBJ2-7, with D perhaps matching TRBD1 (5 bases). The CDR3 has 14 residues. CDR1 is MNHEY and CDR2 is SMNVEV in the germline V gene (reference sequence). V lost 8 bases and J lost 0, with 14 bases in between.

The J gene is TRBJ1-2, the V gene TRBV27, with 7 bases matching TRBD1. Germline-derived CDR1 and CDR2 are MNHEY and SMNVEV (reference sequence). This CDR3 is 15 amino acids long. With V trimmed by 5 bases and J by 0 bases, 6 bases remained unmatched. The CDR3 protein is CASSPWGQTNYGYTF. The CDR3 DNA sequence: TGTGCCAGCAGTCCGTGGGGACAGACTAACTATGGCTACACCTTC.

Comment on this clone: Additional DNA sequences in this sample encode the identical CDR3. The genes are TRBV28 and TRBJ2-5; D not certain. Trimming cost V 6 bases and J 2 bases, with 7 bases left between them. Looked up from germline, CDR1 is MDHEN and CDR2 is SYDVKM. CDR3 length equals 12 residues. CDR3 loop: CASSMEQETQYF. CDR3 in DNA: TGTGCCAGCAGCATGGAGCAAGAGACCCAGTACTTC.

This clone was seen just once. V gene TRBV6-5 combines with J gene TRBJ2-6; D is possibly TRBD1 (5 bases). V dropped 3 bases and J dropped 2 bases, with 11 bases sitting between them. This CDR3 has 16 amino acids. Germline V CDR1 and CDR2: MNHEY, SVGAGI. This CDR3 reads CASSYDSSPGANVLTF. CDR3 nucleotide sequence: TGTGCCAGCAGTTATGACAGCTCACCTGGGGCCAACGTCCTGACTTTC.